The entry below describes one T cell receptor beta chain. No antigen is known for it. The CDR3 totals 13 residues. V shed 4 bases and J shed 6 bases, with 7 bases lying between them. Germline CDR1 KGHSH, CDR2 LQKENI. The PCR was carried out with 60 Vbeta primers and 13 Jbeta primers. Sequencing was performed with immunoSEQ multiplex PCR; in TCRdb, only in-frame clones are kept and a portion is missing. This table holds some 170,000 clones, around 75% found once. The data are from a study of cytomegalovirus exposure and HLA in healthy donors. Regarding the study as a whole: Some TCR beta chains (approximately 180 of them) were listed as cytomegalovirus-associated.

Sequenced input: PBMCs. The V call is TRBV18, the J call TRBJ1-6; tentative D call: TRBD1 (5 bases). The source of this sequence is a male donor in good health and CMV-seronegative. CDR3 in DNA: TGTGCCAGCTCACGGGGGGGTAATTCACCCCTCCACTTT. Encoded protein: CASSRGGNSPLHF.